The 15 T cell receptor beta chains in this list originate from one sample, sequenced in a study of blood T cell repertoires in COVID-19. The table came from immunoSEQ multiplex PCR; TCRdb's copy has only in-frame clones and leaves some out. The sample has 250,000 to 350,000 clones; about 91% are singletons. What was sequenced was peripheral blood. The receptors stem from a woman in her fifties or sixties with acute or convalescent COVID-19.

V and J are TRBV19 and TRBJ1-6; 7 bases fit TRBD1. CDR3 length: 18 residues. From germline, CDR1 is LNHDA and CDR2 SQIVND (reference sequence). V gave up 5 bases and J gave up 0 bases; unmatched junction bases: 10. This CDR3 reads CASSPLGQQASYNSPLHF. The CDR3 DNA reads TGTGCCAGTAGTCCCCTGGGACAGCAAGCCTCCTATAATTCACCCCTCCACTTT. The full variable domain, rest sourced from reference TRBV19 and TRBJ1-6, is DGGITQSPKYLFRKEGQNVTLSCEQNLNHDAMYWYRQDPGQGLRLIYYSQIVNDFQKGDIAEGYSVSREKKESFPLTVTSAQKNPTAFYLCASSPLGQQASYNSPLHFGNGTRLTVT.

The rearrangement joins TRBV7-3 to TRBJ2-3; a possible D gene is TRBD1 (5 bases). The CDR3 loop spans 11 amino acids. V lost 2 bases, J lost 11 bases, and 8 bases lay in between. CDR1 is SGHTA and CDR2 is FQGTGA in the germline V gene. The DNA of the CDR3 is TGTGCCAGCAGCTTAGGGCAGGGGCAGTATTTT. Its protein product is CASSLGQGQYF.

The rearrangement uses TRBV18 and TRBJ2-7; 9 bases match TRBD1. With V trimmed by 4 bases and J by 7 bases, 5 bases remained unmatched. Germline V gene sequence: CDR1 KGHSH, CDR2 LQKENI. The CDR3 contains 13 residues. CDR3 coding DNA: TGTGCCAGCTCACGGGACAGGGTGGAGGAGCAGTACTTC. Translation: CASSRDRVEEQYF.

This clone is a singleton in its sample. The rearrangement links TRBV29-1 to TRBJ1-1; D remains ambiguous. CDR3 length: 14 amino acids. Germline V CDR1 and CDR2: SQVTM, ANQGSEA. Trimming took 0 bases from V and 4 from J, leaving 12 bases between them. This chain's CDR3 is CSVEDGEFGTEAFF. The CDR3 nucleotides read TGCAGCGTTGAAGATGGGGAGTTTGGCACTGAAGCTTTCTTT.

This clone was seen more than once but under ten times. V usage is TRBV20-1 and J usage is TRBJ1-6, with TRBD1 as a possible D gene (6 bases). The CDR3 length is 17 residues. Trimming shortened V by 3 bases and J by 0 bases, and 15 bases separated the two germline ends. Germline V gene sequence: CDR1 DFQATT, CDR2 SNEGSKA (reference sequence). CDR3 in amino acids: CSASMVRGASYNSPLHF. For the CDR3, the DNA is TGCAGTGCTAGTATGGTCAGGGGCGCCTCCTATAATTCACCCCTCCACTTT.

The rearrangement uses TRBV6-5 and TRBJ2-7; 11 bases align to TRBD2. CDR1 and CDR2 from the germline V gene are MNHEY and SVGAGI. The CDR3 spans 14 residues. Trimming removed 6 bases from V and 1 base from J; junction bases left unmatched: 2. CDR3 residues: CASRRLAGSYEQYF. CDR3 coding DNA: TGTGCCAGCAGAAGACTAGCGGGGTCCTACGAGCAGTACTTC.

V is TRBV7-8 and J is TRBJ2-5; 7 positions match TRBD1. This CDR3 has 14 amino acids. Per germline, CDR1 SGHVS and CDR2 FQNEAQ. The V segment lost 7 bases and the J segment 4 bases; nucleotides outside the gene matches: 9. The CDR3 coding sequence is TGTGCCAGCACCCAAGGGGGCAGTTCAGAGACCCAGTACTTC. It yields the protein CASTQGGSSETQYF.

The rearrangement uses TRBV24-1 and TRBJ2-7; D gene unclear. The V gene lost 4 bases and the J gene lost 5 bases, with 11 bases spanning the gap. From germline, CDR1 is KGHDR and CDR2 SFDVKD. The CDR3 has 13 amino acids. CDR3 sequence: CATSDPPTHEQYF. CDR3 nucleotides: TGTGCCACCAGTGACCCCCCGACTCACGAGCAGTACTTC.

The chain employs TRBV9 and TRBJ1-2; D may be TRBD1 (6 bases). This CDR3 spans 12 amino acids. Germline V lookup: CDR1 SGDLS, CDR2 YYNGEE. The V and J ends lost 5 bases and 6 bases respectively, with 11 bases between them. The CDR3 loop reads CASSARQDGYTF. The CDR3 DNA reads TGTGCCAGCAGTGCCCGACAGGATGGCTACACCTTC.

V usage is TRBV28 and J usage is TRBJ2-7; 9 nucleotides match TRBD2. CDR1 is MDHEN and CDR2 is SYDVKM in the germline V gene. The length of the CDR3 is 17 residues. J was trimmed by 0 bases and V by 2 bases; bases with no gene match: 8. The CDR3 region has the DNA TGTGCCAGCAGTTTAACCATAGCGGGGGACGCCTCCTACGAGCAGTACTTC. Its protein product is CASSLTIAGDASYEQYF.

The chain is built from TRBV7-2 and TRBJ1-2; TRBD1 matches at 8 bases. This CDR3 spans 16 amino acids. V shed 5 bases, J shed 5 bases, and the junction held 13 bases outside the gene matches. In germline, CDR1 is SGHTA, CDR2 FQGNSA. As DNA, the CDR3 is TGTGCCAGCAGCCCCCGGACAGGGCGAAGTCCTTATGGCTACACCTTC. This codes for CASSPRTGRSPYGYTF.

For this clone: In the same sample, other DNA sequences code for this CDR3. The CDR3 nucleotides are TGCGCCAGCAGCCGAACAGGCAATAATTCACCCCTCCACTTT. It translates to CASSRTGNNSPLHF. The J gene is TRBJ1-6, the V gene TRBV5-1, with a possible D match to TRBD1 (5 bases). Germline V gene sequence: CDR1 SGHRS, CDR2 YFSETQ. The CDR3 loop spans 14 amino acids. V was clipped by 4 bases and J by 5 bases, with 10 bases between them.

This chain links TRBV6-2 or TRBV6-3 with TRBJ2-1; D may be TRBD1 (6 bases). The V end lost 6 bases, the J end lost 7 bases, and 19 bases lay between the germline ends. The CDR3 loop spans 15 amino acids. Germline V lookup: CDR1 MNHEY, CDR2 SVGEGT. The CDR3 loop is CASSYPGQMVNEQFF. CDR3 in DNA: TGTGCCAGCAGCTATCCGGGACAAATGGTAAATGAGCAGTTCTTC.

This clone was found a few times. Here the CDR3 reads CASTPPGGTEAFF. In DNA, the CDR3 is TGTGCCAGCACCCCCCCTGGGGGGACTGAAGCTTTCTTT. The chain joins TRBV28 to TRBJ1-1; weak D call: TRBD1 (5 bases). CDR3 length: 13 residues. Trimming pared 7 bases from V and 5 bases from J, leaving 14 bases between. From germline, CDR1 is MDHEN and CDR2 SYDVKM.

This clone was found a few times. The chain combines TRBV5-4 with TRBJ1-1; D may be TRBD1 (5 bases). Germline lookup yields CDR1 SGHNT and CDR2 YYREEE (reference sequence). V was pared by 0 bases and J by 5 bases, with 17 bases between. The CDR3 length is 16 residues. The CDR3 DNA sequence: TGTGCCAGCAGCTTGGCGGCAGGGCTAGCGGGGACTGAAGCTTTCTTT. Translation: CASSLAAGLAGTEAFF.